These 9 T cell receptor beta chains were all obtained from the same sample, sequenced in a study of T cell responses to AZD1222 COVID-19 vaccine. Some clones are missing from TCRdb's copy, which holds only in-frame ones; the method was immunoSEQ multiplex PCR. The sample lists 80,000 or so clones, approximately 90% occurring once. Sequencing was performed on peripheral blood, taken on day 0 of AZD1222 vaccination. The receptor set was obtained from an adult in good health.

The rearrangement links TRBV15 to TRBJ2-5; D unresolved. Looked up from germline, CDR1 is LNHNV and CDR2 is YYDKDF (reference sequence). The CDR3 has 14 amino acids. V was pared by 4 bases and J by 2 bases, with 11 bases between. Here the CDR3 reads CATSIRHLQETQYF. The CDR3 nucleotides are TGTGCCACCAGCATCCGACACCTGCAAGAGACCCAGTACTTC.

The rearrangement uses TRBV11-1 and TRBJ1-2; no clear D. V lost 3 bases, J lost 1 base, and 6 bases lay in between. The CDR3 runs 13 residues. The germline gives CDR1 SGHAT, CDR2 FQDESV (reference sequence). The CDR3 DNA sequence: TGTGCCAGCAGCTTGGGAATTAACTATGGCTACACCTTC. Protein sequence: CASSLGINYGYTF.

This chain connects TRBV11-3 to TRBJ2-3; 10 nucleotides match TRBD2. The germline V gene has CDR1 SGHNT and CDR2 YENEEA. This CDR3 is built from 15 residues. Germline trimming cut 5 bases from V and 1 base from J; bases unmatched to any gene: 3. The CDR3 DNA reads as TGTGCCAGCAGCCGCGGGACTAGCGGCACAGATACGCAGTATTTT. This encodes CASSRGTSGTDTQYF.

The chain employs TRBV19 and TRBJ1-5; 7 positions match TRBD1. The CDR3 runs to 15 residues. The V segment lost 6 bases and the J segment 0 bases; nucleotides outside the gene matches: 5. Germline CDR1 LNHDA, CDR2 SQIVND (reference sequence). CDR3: CASRDRTYSNQPQHF. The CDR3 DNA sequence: TGTGCCAGTAGGGACAGGACTTATAGCAATCAGCCCCAGCATTTT.

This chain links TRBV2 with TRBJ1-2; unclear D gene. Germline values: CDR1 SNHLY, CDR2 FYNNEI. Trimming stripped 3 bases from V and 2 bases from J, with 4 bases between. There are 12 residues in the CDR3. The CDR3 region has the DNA TGTGCCAGCAGTGAGGGGAACTATGGCTACACCTTC. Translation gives CASSEGNYGYTF.

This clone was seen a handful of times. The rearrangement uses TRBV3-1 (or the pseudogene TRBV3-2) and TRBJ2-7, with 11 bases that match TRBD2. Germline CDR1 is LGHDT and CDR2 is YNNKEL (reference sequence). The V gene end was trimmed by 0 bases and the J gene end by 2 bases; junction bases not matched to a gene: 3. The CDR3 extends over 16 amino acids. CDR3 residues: CASSQETGLAAYEQYF. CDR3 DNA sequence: TGTGCCAGCAGCCAAGAGACGGGACTAGCGGCCTACGAGCAGTACTTC.

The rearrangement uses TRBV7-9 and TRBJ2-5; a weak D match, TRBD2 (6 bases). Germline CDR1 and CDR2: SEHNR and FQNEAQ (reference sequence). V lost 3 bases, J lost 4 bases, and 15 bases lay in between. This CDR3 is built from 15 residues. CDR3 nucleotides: TGTGCCAGCAGCTTGAGGAGGGGTAACCCAGAGACCCAGTACTTC. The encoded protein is CASSLRRGNPETQYF.

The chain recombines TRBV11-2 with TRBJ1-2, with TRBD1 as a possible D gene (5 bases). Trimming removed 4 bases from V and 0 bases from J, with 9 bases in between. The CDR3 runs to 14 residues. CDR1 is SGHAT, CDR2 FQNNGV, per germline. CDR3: CASSYTTANYGYTF. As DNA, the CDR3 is TGTGCCAGCAGCTATACGACAGCTAACTATGGCTACACCTTC.

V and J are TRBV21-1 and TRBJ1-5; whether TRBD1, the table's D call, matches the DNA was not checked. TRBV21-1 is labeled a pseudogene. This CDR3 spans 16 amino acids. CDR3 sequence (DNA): TGTGCCAGCAGCCCGACAGGGGCAGAGCAGAATCAGCCCCAGCATTTT. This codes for CASSPTGAEQNQPQHF.